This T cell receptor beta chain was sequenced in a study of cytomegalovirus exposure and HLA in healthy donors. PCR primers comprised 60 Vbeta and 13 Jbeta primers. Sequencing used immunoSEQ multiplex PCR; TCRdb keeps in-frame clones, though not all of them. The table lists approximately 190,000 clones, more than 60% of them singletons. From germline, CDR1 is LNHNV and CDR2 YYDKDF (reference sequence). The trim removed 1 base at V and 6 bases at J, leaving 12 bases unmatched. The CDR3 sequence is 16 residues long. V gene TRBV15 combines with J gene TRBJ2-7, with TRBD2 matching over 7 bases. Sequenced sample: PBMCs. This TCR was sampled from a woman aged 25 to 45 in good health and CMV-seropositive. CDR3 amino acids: CATSRGGAGAKVEQYF. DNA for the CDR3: TGTGCCACCAGCAGAGGAGGGGCGGGAGCAAAGGTCGAGCAGTACTTC. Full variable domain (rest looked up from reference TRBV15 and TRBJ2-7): DAMVIQNPRYQVTQFGKPVTLSCSQTLNHNVMYWYQQKSSQAPKLLFHYYDKDFNNEADTPDNFQSRRPNTSFCFLDIRSPGLGDTAMYLCATSRGGAGAKVEQYFGPGTRLTVT.